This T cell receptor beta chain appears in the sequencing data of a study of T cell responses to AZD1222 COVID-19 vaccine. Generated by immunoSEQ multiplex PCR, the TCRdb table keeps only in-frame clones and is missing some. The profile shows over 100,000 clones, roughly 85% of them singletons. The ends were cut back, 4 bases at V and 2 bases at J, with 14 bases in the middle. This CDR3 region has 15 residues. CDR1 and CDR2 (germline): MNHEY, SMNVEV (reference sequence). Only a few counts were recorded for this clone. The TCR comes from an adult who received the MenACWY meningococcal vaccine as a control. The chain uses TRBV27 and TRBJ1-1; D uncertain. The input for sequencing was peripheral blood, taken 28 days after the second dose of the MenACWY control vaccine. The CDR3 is CASSSQPGTNTEAFF. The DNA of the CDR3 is TGTGCCAGCAGTTCTCAACCGGGCACAAACACTGAAGCTTTCTTT.